This TCR beta chain comes out of a study of T cell responses to AZD1222 COVID-19 vaccine. Trimming took off 4 bases at V and 3 bases at J, with 8 bases between the two ends. Germline loops: CDR1 SGHRS, CDR2 YFSETQ. The CDR3 is made up of 12 amino acids. The repertoire was sequenced with immunoSEQ multiplex PCR; TCRdb's copy has only in-frame clones and lacks some. The data hold about 110,000 clones, with more than 80% observed a single time. The sequenced sample was peripheral blood, obtained on day 0 of AZD1222 vaccination. The TCR was taken from an adult in good health. The chain links TRBV5-1 to TRBJ2-7; D is possibly TRBD1 (6 bases). The CDR3 is CASSQDSYEQYF. CDR3 sequence (DNA): TGCGCCAGCAGCCAGGACAGCTACGAGCAGTACTTC.